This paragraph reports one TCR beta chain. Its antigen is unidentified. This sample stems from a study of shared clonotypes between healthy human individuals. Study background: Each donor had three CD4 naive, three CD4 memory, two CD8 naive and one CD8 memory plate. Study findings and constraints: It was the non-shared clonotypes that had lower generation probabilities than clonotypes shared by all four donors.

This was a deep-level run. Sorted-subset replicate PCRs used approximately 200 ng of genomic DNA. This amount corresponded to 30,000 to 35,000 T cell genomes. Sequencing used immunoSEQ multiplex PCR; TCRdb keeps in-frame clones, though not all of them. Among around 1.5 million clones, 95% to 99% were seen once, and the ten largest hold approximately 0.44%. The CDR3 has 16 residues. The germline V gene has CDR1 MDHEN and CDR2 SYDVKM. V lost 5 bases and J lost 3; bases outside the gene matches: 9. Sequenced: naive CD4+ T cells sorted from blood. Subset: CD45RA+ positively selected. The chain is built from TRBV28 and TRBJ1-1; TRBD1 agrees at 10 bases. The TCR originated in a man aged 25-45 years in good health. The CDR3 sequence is CASSPRQGAGDTEAFF. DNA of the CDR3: TGTGCCAGCAGTCCCCGACAGGGGGCAGGTGACACTGAAGCTTTCTTT.